Ten or more counts support the clone carrying this TCR beta chain. The antigen is unknown. The junction had 5 bases not matched to a gene; V was cut back by 3 bases and J by 5 bases. The CDR3 is 15 amino acids. Per the germline V gene, CDR1 is SGHAT and CDR2 is FQNNGV. The source of the sample is a study of T-cell reconstitution after alpha-beta-depleted transplantation in children. Unique molecular identifiers were incorporated when the TCRbeta library was constructed. MiXCR, run by TCRdb on the PCR reads, gives a single entry per CDR3 protein. This table holds 65,000 to 70,000 distinct CDR3 sequences, 4.9% found once. Study observations and caveats: Day-60 TCRbeta diversity that was high in some patients was derived from surviving recipient T cells and thymic progenitors. The origin of alpha-beta T cells about two months after transplant was reportedly several hundred expanded graft clones. T-cell counts and diversity were attributed mostly to newly produced T cells one year after transplant.

Sequences were derived from PBMCs, mostly from graft donor cells, sampled 180 days after TCRalphabeta/CD19-depleted stem cell transplant. This TCR derives from a boy under three years old who had a stem cell transplant for acute myeloid leukemia, so the T cells may come from the graft donor. The V gene is TRBV11-2, the J gene TRBJ2-2, with 8 bases lining up with TRBD1. The chain's CDR3 is CASSFSGGRTGELFF. CDR3 coding DNA: TGTGCCAGCAGCTTCTCAGGGGGCAGAACCGGGGAGCTGTTTTTT.